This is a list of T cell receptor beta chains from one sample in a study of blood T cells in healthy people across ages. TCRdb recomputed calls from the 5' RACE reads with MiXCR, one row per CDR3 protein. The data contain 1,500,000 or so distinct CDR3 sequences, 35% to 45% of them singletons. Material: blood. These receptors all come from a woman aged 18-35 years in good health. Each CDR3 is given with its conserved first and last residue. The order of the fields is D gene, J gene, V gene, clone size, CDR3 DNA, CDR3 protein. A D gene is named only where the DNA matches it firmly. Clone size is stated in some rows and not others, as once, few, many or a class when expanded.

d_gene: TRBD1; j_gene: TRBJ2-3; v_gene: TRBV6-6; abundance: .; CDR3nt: TGTGCCAGCAGTCCTCCGGGACAGGGTTCTTCAGATACGCAGTATTTT; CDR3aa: CASSPPGQGSSDTQYF
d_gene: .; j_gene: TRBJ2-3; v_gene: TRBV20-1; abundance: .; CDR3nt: TGCAGTGTCAACCTCCTAGCGCGGAGCACAGATACGCAGTATTTT; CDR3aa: CSVNLLARSTDTQYF
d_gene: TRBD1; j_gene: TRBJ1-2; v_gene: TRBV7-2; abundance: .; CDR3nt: TGTGCCAGCAGCTCACAAACCGGACAGGGATATGGCTACACCTTC; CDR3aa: CASSSQTGQGYGYTF
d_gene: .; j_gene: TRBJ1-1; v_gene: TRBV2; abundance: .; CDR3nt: TGTGCCAGCAGGGACAGACACACTGAAGCTTTCTTT; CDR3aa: CASRDRHTEAFF
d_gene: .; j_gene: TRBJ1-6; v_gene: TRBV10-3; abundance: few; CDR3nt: TGTGCCATTGCCGGGTCTTATAATTCACCCCTCCACTTT; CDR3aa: CAIAGSYNSPLHF
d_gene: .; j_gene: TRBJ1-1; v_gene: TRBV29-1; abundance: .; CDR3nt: TGCAGCGTTGCCAGGGTGATCTCCCCAACGGCTTTCTTT; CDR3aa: CSVARVISPTAFF
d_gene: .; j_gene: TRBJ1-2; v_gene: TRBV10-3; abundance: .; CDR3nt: TGTGCCATCGGGGGGAGGGGAGACACCCTTTATGGCTACACCTTC; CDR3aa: CAIGGRGDTLYGYTF
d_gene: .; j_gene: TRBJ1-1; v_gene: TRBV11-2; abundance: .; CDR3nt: TGTGCCAGCAGCTTATGGGGCAGGGGAGGCACTGAAGCTTTCTTT; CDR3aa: CASSLWGRGGTEAFF
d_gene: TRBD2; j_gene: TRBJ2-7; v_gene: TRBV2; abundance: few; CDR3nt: TGTGCCAGCAGTGAAGGGATAGCGGGATCTTACGAGCAGTACTTC; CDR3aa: CASSEGIAGSYEQYF
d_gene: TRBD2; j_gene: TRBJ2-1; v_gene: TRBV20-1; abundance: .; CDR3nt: TGCAGTGGGTGGAGCGGGAGGGACAATGAGCAGTTCTTC; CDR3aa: CSGWSGRDNEQFF
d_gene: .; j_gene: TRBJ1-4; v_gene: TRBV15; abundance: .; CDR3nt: TGTGCCACCAGCAGAGATGGGGACCGGTCGGAGAAACTGTTTTTT; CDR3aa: CATSRDGDRSEKLFF
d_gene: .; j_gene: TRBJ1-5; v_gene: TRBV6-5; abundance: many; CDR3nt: TGCGCCAGCAGCCGGGGAAATAGCAATCAGCCCCAGCATTTT; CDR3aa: CASSRGNSNQPQHF
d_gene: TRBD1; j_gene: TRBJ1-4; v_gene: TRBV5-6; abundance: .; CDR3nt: TGTGCCAGCAGCTTACAGGGGGCGAAAAACCGGTTTTTT; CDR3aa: CASSLQGAKNRFF
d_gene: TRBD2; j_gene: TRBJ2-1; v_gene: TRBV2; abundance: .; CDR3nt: TGTGCCAGCAGTGAAAAGGCGGGAGGGCCTGTACACAATGAGCAGTTCTTC; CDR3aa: CASSEKAGGPVHNEQFF
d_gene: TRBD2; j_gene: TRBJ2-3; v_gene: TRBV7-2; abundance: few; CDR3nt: TGTGCCAGCAGCCTCCTTAGCGGGAGCGACACAGATACGCAGTATTTT; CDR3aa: CASSLLSGSDTDTQYF
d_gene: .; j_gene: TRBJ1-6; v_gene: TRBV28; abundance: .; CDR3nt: TGTGCCAGCAGTGCCGCTTCTAGTATGGCCTATAATTCACCCCTCCACTTT; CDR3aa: CASSAASSMAYNSPLHF
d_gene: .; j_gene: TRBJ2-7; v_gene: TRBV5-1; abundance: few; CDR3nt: TGCGCCAGCAGCTTGGTTAGTTGGGACACCTACGAGCAGTACTTC; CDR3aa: CASSLVSWDTYEQYF
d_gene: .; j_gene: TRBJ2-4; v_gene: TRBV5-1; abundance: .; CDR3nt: TGCGCCAGCAGCTTGGCGGGGAGGAGCATTCAGTACTTC; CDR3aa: CASSLAGRSIQYF
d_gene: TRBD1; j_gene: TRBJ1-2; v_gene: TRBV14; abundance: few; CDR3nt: TGTGCCAGCAGCCAACTTTCCGACAGGGGGCCTTTCTATGGCTACACCTTC; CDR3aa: CASSQLSDRGPFYGYTF
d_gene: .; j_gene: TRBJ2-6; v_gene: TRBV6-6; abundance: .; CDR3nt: TGTGCCAGCAGGGATCTCCAGGGGTCTGGGGCCAACGTCCTGACTTTC; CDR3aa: CASRDLQGSGANVLTF
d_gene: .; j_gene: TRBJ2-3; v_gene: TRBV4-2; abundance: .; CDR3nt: TGTGCCAGCAGCCAAGACGGTAGACCTACGCAGTATTTT; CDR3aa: CASSQDGRPTQYF
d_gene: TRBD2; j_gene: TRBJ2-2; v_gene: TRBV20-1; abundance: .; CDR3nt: TGCAGTGCTAGAGCTCAGCGGGAGAGGGGCACCGGGGAGCTGTTTTTT; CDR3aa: CSARAQRERGTGELFF
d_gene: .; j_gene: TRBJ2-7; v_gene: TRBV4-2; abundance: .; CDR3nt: TGTGCCAGCAGCCAATTCACCCAGGGGATAGTGGCCTACGAGCAGTACTTC; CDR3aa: CASSQFTQGIVAYEQYF
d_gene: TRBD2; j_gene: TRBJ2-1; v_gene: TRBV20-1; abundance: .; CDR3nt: TGCAGTGCTAGCCCCCCTGGGACTAGCGCCTCTTGGGGCAATGAGCAGTTCTTC; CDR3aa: CSASPPGTSASWGNEQFF
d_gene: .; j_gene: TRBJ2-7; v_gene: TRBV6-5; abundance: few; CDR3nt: TGTGCCAGCAGTTACGACCACGATGGCCGGCGGGCCCCCTACGAGCAGTACTTC; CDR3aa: CASSYDHDGRRAPYEQYF
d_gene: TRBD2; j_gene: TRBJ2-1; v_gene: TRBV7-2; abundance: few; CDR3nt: TGTGCCAGCAGCTTGGTAGCGGGGGGGCGTACTGAGCAGTTCTTC; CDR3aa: CASSLVAGGRTEQFF
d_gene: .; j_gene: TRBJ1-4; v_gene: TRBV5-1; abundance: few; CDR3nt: TGCGCCAGCAGCCGGGACTATAATGAAAAACTGTTTTTT; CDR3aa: CASSRDYNEKLFF
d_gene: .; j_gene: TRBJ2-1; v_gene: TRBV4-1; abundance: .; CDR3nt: TGCGCCAGCAGCTATAGCAGAGATGGGGAGCAGTTCTTC; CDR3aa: CASSYSRDGEQFF
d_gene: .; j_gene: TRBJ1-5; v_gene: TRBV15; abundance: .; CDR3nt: TGTGCCACCAGCAGAGAAGGTACAGGGTACAATCAGCCCCAGCATTTT; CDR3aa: CATSREGTGYNQPQHF
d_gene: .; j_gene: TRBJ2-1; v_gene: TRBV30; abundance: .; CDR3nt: TGTGCCTGGAGGAAAGAGAGCTCCTACAATGAGCAGTTCTTC; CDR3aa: CAWRKESSYNEQFF
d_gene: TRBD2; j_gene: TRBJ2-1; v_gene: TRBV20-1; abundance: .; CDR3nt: TGCAGTGCTAGCCTAGCGGGGGTTATTCCTTACAATGAGCAGTTCTTC; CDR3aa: CSASLAGVIPYNEQFF
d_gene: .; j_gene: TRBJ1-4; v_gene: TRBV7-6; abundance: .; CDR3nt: TGTGCCAGCAGCTTATTCGTGACGGGGACAACTAATGAAAAACTGTTTTTT; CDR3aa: CASSLFVTGTTNEKLFF